This is a list of T cell receptor beta chains from one sample in a study of identical twins. TCRdb analysed the 5' RACE reads with MiXCR anew, one entry per CDR3 protein. The table shows around 670,000 distinct CDR3 sequences, with 5.5% to 6.5% occurring only once. The sample consisted of naive T cells sorted from blood. Receptors originate from a man aged 18 to 30 in good health. Both conserved end residues are part of each CDR3. Each record gives: D gene, V gene, J gene, clone size, CDR3 DNA, CDR3 protein. A D gene is named only where the DNA matches it firmly. Size is omitted from some rows. Given values are once, few, many or a class for expanded clones.

TRBD1	TRBV7-2	TRBJ1-2	few	TGTGCCAGCAGAAAGGCCGCGGCGGGACAGGGCTACTATGGCTACACCTTC	CASRKAAAGQGYYGYTF
-	TRBV12-3/TRBV12-4	TRBJ2-1	many	TGTGCCAGCATCCTAGGGCTAAAGAACAATGAGCAGTTCTTC	CASILGLKNNEQFF
-	TRBV7-9	TRBJ2-1	few	TGTGCCAGCAGCTTTAGTCCGGTTCAGCGGAGTTACAATGAGCAGTTCTTC	CASSFSPVQRSYNEQFF
TRBD2	TRBV10-2	TRBJ2-3	-	TGCGCCAGCAGGAGGACTAGCGGGACAATCACAGATACGCAGTATTTT	CASRRTSGTITDTQYF
-	TRBV6-2/TRBV6-3	TRBJ2-7	few	TGTGCCAGCAGACCCGACAGATACGAGCAGTACTTC	CASRPDRYEQYF
-	TRBV15	TRBJ2-5	many	TGTGCCACCTCCGTGGGCCGAACTCAAGAGACCCAGTACTTC	CATSVGRTQETQYF
TRBD1	TRBV27	TRBJ1-4	-	TGTACCAGCAGTTTTACGCAGGGGGCGATGAGCATTGAAAAACTGTTTTTT	CTSSFTQGAMSIEKLFF
TRBD2	TRBV6-2/TRBV6-3	TRBJ2-1	few	TGTGCCAGCCTGCCGCTAGCGGGGACCTACAATGAGCAGTTCTTC	CASLPLAGTYNEQFF
TRBD2	TRBV20-1	TRBJ2-5	many	TGCAGTGCTAGAGGACTAGCGGGCCGGGAGACCCAGTACTTC	CSARGLAGRETQYF
-	TRBV12-3/TRBV12-4	TRBJ1-4	many	TGTGCCAGCAGTTTAGATAGGGCAAATGAAAAACTGTTTTTT	CASSLDRANEKLFF
-	TRBV7-9	TRBJ2-7	-	TGTGCCAGCAGCTTCCCCTTGGGGGGAGACCTCTACGAGCAGTACTTC	CASSFPLGGDLYEQYF
-	TRBV21-1	TRBJ2-3	many	TGTGCCAGCAGCAAAGCCCACGAGAACTCTAGCACAGATACGCAGTATTTT	CASSKAHENSSTDTQYF
-	TRBV12-3/TRBV12-4	TRBJ2-3	many	TGTGCCAGCAGCCCCCAGCCCACAGATACGCAGTATTTT	CASSPQPTDTQYF
TRBD2	TRBV28	TRBJ2-2	many	TGTGCCAGCAGTTTAGGTTGGCTAGCGGGAGAAACGGACACCGGGGAGCTGTTTTTT	CASSLGWLAGETDTGELFF
TRBD2	TRBV15	TRBJ2-1	few	TGTGCCACCAGCAGAGCAAGGGTCGAGCGGGAGAGGAATGAGCAGTTCTTC	CATSRARVERERNEQFF
-	TRBV11-3	TRBJ2-1	few	TGTGCCAGCAGCTTAGATTCCGGCATTGAGCAGTTCTTC	CASSLDSGIEQFF
-	TRBV20-1	TRBJ1-5	many	TGCAGTGCTAGGTTAGGGATCAGGAGCAATCAGCCCCAGCATTTT	CSARLGIRSNQPQHF
-	TRBV4-3	TRBJ1-5	many	TGCGCCAGCAGCCAAGTGACCGATAGCAATCAGCCCCAGCATTTT	CASSQVTDSNQPQHF
-	TRBV6-1	TRBJ2-3	many	TGTGCCAGCAGTGAACGACTAGTCGCGCAGTATTTT	CASSERLVAQYF
-	TRBV7-9	TRBJ1-4	-	TGTGCCAGCAGTTTCGCCGGGACACCCCTTGGGCTGTTTTTT	CASSFAGTPLGLFF
-	TRBV7-9	TRBJ2-3	-	TGTGCCAGCAGCACCGGGGTTTACACAGATACGCAGTATTTT	CASSTGVYTDTQYF
-	TRBV5-6	TRBJ2-7	many	TGTGCCAGCAGCTCGGTGGGAAGGGGAGAGCAGTACTTC	CASSSVGRGEQYF
-	TRBV20-1	TRBJ2-5	many	TGCAGTGCTAGGACTAGTGATGGCTTGGAGACCCAGTACTTC	CSARTSDGLETQYF
-	TRBV20-1	TRBJ2-7	many	TGCAGTGCTCCGGACGACTCCTACGAGCAGTACTTC	CSAPDDSYEQYF
-	TRBV5-1	TRBJ2-1	few	TGCGCCAGCAGCTTGGGACAGACAGCTACCCATGAGCAGTTCTTC	CASSLGQTATHEQFF
TRBD2	TRBV14	TRBJ2-1	few	TGTGCCAGCAGCCGAGCACTAGCGGGAGGTGTGGGTGAGCAGTTCTTC	CASSRALAGGVGEQFF
TRBD1	TRBV3-1	TRBJ2-1	few	TGTGCCAGCAGACCTTCAGGGGGCCCCTACAATGAGCAGTTCTTC	CASRPSGGPYNEQFF
-	TRBV18	TRBJ2-3	many	TGTGCCAGCTCACCACGACGGAGCACAGATACGCAGTATTTT	CASSPRRSTDTQYF
-	TRBV29-1	TRBJ2-1	many	TGCAGCGTTGAACGCCACTTCTCCTACAATGAGCAGTTCTTC	CSVERHFSYNEQFF
TRBD1	TRBV7-2	TRBJ1-6	many	TGTGCCAGCAGCTTAGTAGGGACAGAGAATTCACCCCTCCACTTT	CASSLVGTENSPLHF
TRBD2	TRBV20-1	TRBJ2-1	many	TGCAGTGCTAGAGGTCGAGCGGGAGGTTCCAATGAGCAGTTCTTC	CSARGRAGGSNEQFF
-	TRBV7-8	TRBJ2-3	few	TGTGCCAGCCGGACTCAAGAGCCCACAGATACGCAGTATTTT	CASRTQEPTDTQYF
TRBD2	TRBV4-2	TRBJ2-1	many	TGTGCCAGCAGCCAAGCTGCGGGAGGAGCCTACAATGAGCAGTTCTTC	CASSQAAGGAYNEQFF
TRBD2	TRBV5-1	TRBJ2-1	many	TGCGCCAGCAGCTTGGGCGCGGGAGACGATGAGCAGTTCTTC	CASSLGAGDDEQFF
-	TRBV12-3/TRBV12-4	TRBJ1-1	few	TGTGCCAGCAGACGAGAGACAGGTTCGGGAGCTTTCTTT	CASRRETGSGAFF
-	TRBV12-3/TRBV12-4	TRBJ2-2	many	TGTGCTCTGATGTGGGGTAACACCGGGGAGCTGTTTTTT	CALMWGNTGELFF
-	TRBV28	TRBJ2-5	few	TGTGCCAGCAGCCCCATAGGGGGGAGCCAAGAGACCCAGTACTTC	CASSPIGGSQETQYF
TRBD2	TRBV20-1	TRBJ2-1	-	TGCAGTGCTAAGCGGGAGCCCCTGGGCAATGAGCAGTTCTTC	CSAKREPLGNEQFF
TRBD2	TRBV7-9	TRBJ2-2	many	TGTGCCAGCAGCCTGGGACTAGCGGGATACACCGGGGAGCTGTTTTTT	CASSLGLAGYTGELFF
TRBD2	TRBV29-1	TRBJ2-3	many	TGCAGCGTCCATAGCGGGAGCCGGATAGATACGCAGTATTTT	CSVHSGSRIDTQYF
TRBD2	TRBV6-5	TRBJ2-5	many	TGTGCCAGCAGTTCGCCTCGGGGCCTAGCGGGAGGGCCCCAAGAGACCCAGTACTTC	CASSSPRGLAGGPQETQYF
TRBD2	TRBV4-3	TRBJ2-7	many	TGCGCCAGCAGCCAAGATCAGCGGGGCTCCTCCTACGAGCAGTACTTC	CASSQDQRGSSYEQYF
TRBD1	TRBV18	TRBJ2-1	-	TGTGCCAGCTCAGCCGGGACAGACTCATCCTACAATGAGCAGTTCTTC	CASSAGTDSSYNEQFF
-	TRBV5-1	TRBJ2-2	-	TGCGCCAGCAGCCCCTACGGTTCGGCCGGGGAGCTGTTTTTT	CASSPYGSAGELFF
-	TRBV12-3/TRBV12-4	TRBJ1-3	many	TGTGCCAGCAGTTTCCCCCTTCCCGAGTCTGGAAACACCATATATTTT	CASSFPLPESGNTIYF